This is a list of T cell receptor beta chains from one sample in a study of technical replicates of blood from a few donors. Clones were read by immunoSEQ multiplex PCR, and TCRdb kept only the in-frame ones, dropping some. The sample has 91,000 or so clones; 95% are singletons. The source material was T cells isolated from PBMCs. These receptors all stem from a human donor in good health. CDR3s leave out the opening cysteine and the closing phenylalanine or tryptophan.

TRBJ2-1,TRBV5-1,ASSSLTSADNEQF
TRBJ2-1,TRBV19,ASNQLPSGGADQF
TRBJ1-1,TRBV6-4,ASSPEGAGDEAF
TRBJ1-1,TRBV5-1,ASSSRYLQGDTEAF
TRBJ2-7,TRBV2,ASRAEVTYEQY
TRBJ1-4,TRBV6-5,ASSYSMSGPLEKLF
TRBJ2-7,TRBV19,ASSRIAGDSYEQY
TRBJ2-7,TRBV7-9,ASSLLTGYEQY
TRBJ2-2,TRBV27,ASSLRGTSIAGELF
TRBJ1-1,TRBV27,ASRGQGFTEAF
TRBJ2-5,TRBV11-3,ASRGQGAGETQY
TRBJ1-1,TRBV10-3,ATTGRIGTEAF
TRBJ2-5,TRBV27,ASSLGQGQETQY
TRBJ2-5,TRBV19,ASSMGASVRETQY
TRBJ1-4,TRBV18,ASSPPQGGKEKLF
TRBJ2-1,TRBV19,ASSIDLGLAGGTPGEQF
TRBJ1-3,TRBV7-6,ASSLDPGYSGNTIY
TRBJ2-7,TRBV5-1,ASSWKDRAAEQY
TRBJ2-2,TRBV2,ASREGRLSNTGELF
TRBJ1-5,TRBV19,ASSIGGVEPQH
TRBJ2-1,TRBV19,ATTPGTRTHNEQF
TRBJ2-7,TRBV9,ASSAGTGGNEQY
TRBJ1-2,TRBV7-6,ASSLAAGGAGGYT
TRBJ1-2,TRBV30,AWSPRGQRNYGYT
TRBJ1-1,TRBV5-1,ASSSPVTGGDTEAF